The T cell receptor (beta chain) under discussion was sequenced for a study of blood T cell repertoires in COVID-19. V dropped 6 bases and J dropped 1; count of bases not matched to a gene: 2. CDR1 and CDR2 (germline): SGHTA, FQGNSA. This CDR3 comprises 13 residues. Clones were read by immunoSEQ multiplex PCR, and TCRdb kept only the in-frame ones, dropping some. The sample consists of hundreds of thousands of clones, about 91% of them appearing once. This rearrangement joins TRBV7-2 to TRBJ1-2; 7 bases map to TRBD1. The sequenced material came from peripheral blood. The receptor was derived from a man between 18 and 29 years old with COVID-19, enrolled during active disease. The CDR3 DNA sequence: TGTGCCAGCAGTCGGGACAGTAACTATGGCTACACCTTC. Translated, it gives CASSRDSNYGYTF. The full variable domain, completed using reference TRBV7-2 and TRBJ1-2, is GAGVSQSPSNKVTEKGKDVELRCDPISGHTALYWYRQSLGQGLEFLIYFQGNSAPDKSGLPSDRFSAERTGGSVSTLTIQRTQQEDSAVYLCASSRDSNYGYTFGSGTRLTVV.